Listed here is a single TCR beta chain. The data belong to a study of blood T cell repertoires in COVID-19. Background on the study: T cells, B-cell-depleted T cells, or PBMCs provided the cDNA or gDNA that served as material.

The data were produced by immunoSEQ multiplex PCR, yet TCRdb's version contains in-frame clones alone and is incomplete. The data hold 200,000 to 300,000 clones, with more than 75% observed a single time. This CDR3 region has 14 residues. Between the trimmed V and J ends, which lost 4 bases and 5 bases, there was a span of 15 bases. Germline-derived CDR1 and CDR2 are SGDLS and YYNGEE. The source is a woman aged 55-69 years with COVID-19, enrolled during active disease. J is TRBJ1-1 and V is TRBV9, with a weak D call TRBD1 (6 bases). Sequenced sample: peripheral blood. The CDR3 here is CASSTRQAETEAFF. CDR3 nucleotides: TGTGCCAGCAGCACCCGACAGGCGGAGACTGAAGCTTTCTTT.